This T cell receptor beta chain was recovered during a study of blood T cell repertoires in COVID-19. In the study overall: The study drew acute and convalescent COVID-19 samples from the United States, Italy and Spain. Nucleic acid was either cDNA or gDNA, and it came from T cells, B-cell-depleted T cells, or PBMCs.

The CDR3 loop spans 16 amino acids. V lost 1 base to trimming and J lost 3 bases, with 16 bases between them. Germline V CDR1 and CDR2: SGHNT, YYREEE (reference sequence). Authors' methods: Estimation of nucleated cell counts relied on the amplification of reference gene primers. Generated by immunoSEQ multiplex PCR, the TCRdb table keeps only in-frame clones and is missing some. From that table come the V and J calls and clone size; the DNA was used to work out D and trimming. The data hold under 200,000 clones, with around 90% observed a single time. This clone was seen many times. The source is a man aged 45 to 65 with acute or convalescent COVID-19. The material sequenced was peripheral blood. The genes are TRBV5-4 and TRBJ2-5; D is ambiguous. CDR3: CASSLNTGAIKETQYF. In DNA form, the CDR3 reads TGTGCCAGCAGCTTGAATACGGGTGCGATAAAAGAGACCCAGTACTTC.